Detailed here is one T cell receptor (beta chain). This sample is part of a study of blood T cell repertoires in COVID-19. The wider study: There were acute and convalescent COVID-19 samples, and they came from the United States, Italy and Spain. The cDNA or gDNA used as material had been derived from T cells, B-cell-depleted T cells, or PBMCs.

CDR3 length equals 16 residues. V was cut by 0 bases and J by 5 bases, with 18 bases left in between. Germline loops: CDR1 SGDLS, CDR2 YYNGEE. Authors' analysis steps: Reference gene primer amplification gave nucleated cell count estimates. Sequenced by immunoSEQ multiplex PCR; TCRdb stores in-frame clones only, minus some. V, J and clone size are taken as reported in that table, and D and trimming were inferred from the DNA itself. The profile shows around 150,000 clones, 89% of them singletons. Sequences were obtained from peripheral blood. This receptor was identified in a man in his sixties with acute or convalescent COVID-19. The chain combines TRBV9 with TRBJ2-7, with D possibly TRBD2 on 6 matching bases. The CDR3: CASSVEPTLGGDEQYF. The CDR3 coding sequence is TGTGCCAGCAGCGTAGAACCCACGTTGGGGGGAGACGAGCAGTACTTC. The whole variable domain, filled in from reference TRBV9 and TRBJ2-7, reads DSGVTQTPKHLITATGQRVTLRCSPRSGDLSVYWYQQSLDQGLQFLIQYYNGEERAKGNILERFSAQQFPDLHSELNLSSLELGDSALYFCASSVEPTLGGDEQYFGPGTRLTVT.